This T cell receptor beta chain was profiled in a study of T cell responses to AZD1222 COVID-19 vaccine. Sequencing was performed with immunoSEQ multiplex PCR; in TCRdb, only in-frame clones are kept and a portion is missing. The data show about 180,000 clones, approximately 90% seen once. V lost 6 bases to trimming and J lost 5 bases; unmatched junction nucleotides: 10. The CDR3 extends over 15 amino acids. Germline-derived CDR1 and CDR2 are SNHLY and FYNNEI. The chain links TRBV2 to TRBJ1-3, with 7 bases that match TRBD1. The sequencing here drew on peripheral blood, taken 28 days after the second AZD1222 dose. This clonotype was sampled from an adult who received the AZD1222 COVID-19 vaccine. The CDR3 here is CASRVGQGGRNTIYF. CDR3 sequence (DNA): TGTGCCAGCAGAGTAGGTCAGGGGGGAAGAAACACCATATATTTT.